This T cell receptor (beta chain) was recorded in a study of shared T cell receptors in the human thymus. V lost 3 bases to trimming and J lost 1 base; unmatched junction nucleotides: 6. The CDR3 is 14 residues long. Per germline, CDR1 SQVTM and CDR2 ANQGSEA. Repertoires were generated with immunoSEQ multiplex PCR, while TCRdb's copy carries only in-frame clones and drops some. The sample carries hundreds of thousands of clones, around 87% recorded once. The same sample was also used in a study of human thymus T cells.

Material for sequencing was thymocytes. The chain carries TRBV29-1 and TRBJ2-7; 7 bases are a match to TRBD2. The clonotype comes from a boy under two years old with a congenital heart defect. Here the CDR3 DNA reads TGCAGCGTTGATACGGCCGGGGGGTCCTACGAGCAGTACTTC. Translating gives CSVDTAGGSYEQYF.